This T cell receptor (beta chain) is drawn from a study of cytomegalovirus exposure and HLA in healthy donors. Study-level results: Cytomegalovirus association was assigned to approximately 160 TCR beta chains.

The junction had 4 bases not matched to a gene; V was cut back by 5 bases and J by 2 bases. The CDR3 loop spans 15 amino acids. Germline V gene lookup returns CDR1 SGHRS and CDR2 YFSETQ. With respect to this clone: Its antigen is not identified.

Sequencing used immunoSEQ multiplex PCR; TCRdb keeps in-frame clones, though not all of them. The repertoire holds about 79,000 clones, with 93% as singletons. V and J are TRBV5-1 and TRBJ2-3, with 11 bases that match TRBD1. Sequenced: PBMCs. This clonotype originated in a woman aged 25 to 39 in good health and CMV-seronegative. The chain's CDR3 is CASSPGQGATDTQYF. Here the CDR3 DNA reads TGCGCCAGCAGTCCCGGACAGGGGGCCACAGATACGCAGTATTTT.